Each of the 32 T cell receptor beta chains below was sequenced from the same sample in a study of blood T cell repertoires in COVID-19. Repertoires were generated with immunoSEQ multiplex PCR, while TCRdb's copy carries only in-frame clones and drops some. There are roughly 83,000 clones in the sample; around 87% occur only once, and under 8.5% lies in the top ten. Sequencing was carried out using peripheral blood. The source is a man older than 75 with active or convalescent COVID-19.

The gene calls are TRBV4-2 and TRBJ2-3; tentative D call: TRBD2 (5 bases). Germline CDR1 and CDR2: LGHNA and YNFKEQ. There are 15 residues in the CDR3. Between the trimmed V and J ends, which lost 0 bases and 3 bases, there was a span of 10 bases. CDR3 protein: CASSQDLGETDTQYF. The CDR3, as DNA: TGTGCCAGCAGCCAAGATCTGGGAGAGACAGATACGCAGTATTTT.

This clone has a handful of counts. The chain links TRBV24-1 to TRBJ1-5, with D perhaps matching TRBD1 (5 bases). This CDR3 is built from 16 residues. With 3 bases removed from V and 0 bases from J, the gap between germline ends came to 11 bases. Germline V gene data show CDR1 as KGHDR and CDR2 as SFDVKD. The CDR3 is CATSDAGRHSNQPQHF. The CDR3 DNA sequence: TGTGCCACCAGTGATGCAGGGCGACATAGCAATCAGCCCCAGCATTTT.

The rearrangement uses TRBV7-9 and TRBJ1-2, with 10 nucleotides matching TRBD1. The CDR3 runs to 15 residues. V gave up 5 bases and J gave up 4 bases; unmatched junction bases: 7. CDR1 and CDR2 (germline): SEHNR, FQNEAQ (reference sequence). The CDR3 DNA reads as TGTGCCAGCAGCCCTAGACAGGGGGCTATCTATGGCTACACCTTC. Its protein is CASSPRQGAIYGYTF.

This chain joins TRBV11-1 and TRBJ1-1; D is unclear. CDR1 and CDR2 from the germline V gene are SGHAT and FQDESV (reference sequence). The germline V and J ends were trimmed by 2 bases and 2 bases, with 9 bases remaining between them. The CDR3 is 14 amino acids. CDR3 nucleotide sequence: TGTGCCAGCAGCTTACGTCCAGTAAACACTGAAGCTTTCTTT. Translated: CASSLRPVNTEAFF.

V is TRBV30 and J is TRBJ1-1; tentative D call: TRBD1 (5 bases). CDR3 size: 13 residues. V was clipped by 7 bases and J by 4 bases, with 16 bases between them. Germline V lookup: CDR1 GTSNPN, CDR2 SVGIG (reference sequence). Written as DNA, the CDR3 is TGTGCCTTAAACCTCAGGGCCGGCACTGAAGCTTTCTTT. Its translation: CALNLRAGTEAFF.

This chain links TRBV23-1 with TRBJ1-5; 7 bases line up with TRBD1. TRBV23-1 is sorted into the ORF group, with uncertain function. CDR3 length: 20 residues. J was trimmed by 11 bases and V by 0 bases; bases with no gene match: 25. CDR3 coding DNA: TGCGCCAGCAGTCAATCGGTCCTCCTTCGGAATAGACAGGGCCGAGGAGCCCAGCATTTT. Encoded protein: CASSQSVLLRNRQGRGAQHF.

The chain recombines TRBV18 with TRBJ2-1; D is unclear. Trimming shortened V by 0 bases and J by 2 bases, and 8 bases separated the two germline ends. The CDR3 totals 15 residues. CDR1 KGHSH and CDR2 LQKENI come from the germline V gene. The CDR3 region has the DNA TGTGCCAGCTCACCACCGATCAACACCTACAATGAGCAGTTCTTC. This translates into CASSPPINTYNEQFF.

This sequence joins TRBV7-2 and TRBJ1-2; D possibly corresponds to TRBD1 (5 bases). V lost 1 base, J lost 7 bases, and 13 bases lay in between. The CDR3 has 14 residues. Germline-derived CDR1 and CDR2 are SGHTA and FQGNSA. CDR3 amino acids: CASSLVGEGFGYTF. The CDR3 DNA reads as TGTGCCAGCAGCTTAGTAGGGGAAGGATTTGGCTACACCTTC.

V gene TRBV19 combines with J gene TRBJ1-2; D is possibly TRBD1 (5 bases). The CDR3 consists of 13 residues. With 8 bases removed from V and 0 bases from J, the gap between germline ends came to 10 bases. CDR1 and CDR2 (germline): LNHDA, SQIVND (reference sequence). The CDR3: CASEDKSNYGYTF. CDR3 bases: TGTGCCAGTGAGGACAAGTCTAACTATGGCTACACCTTC.

The chain uses TRBV5-6 and TRBJ1-2, with D unresolved. The germline gives CDR1 SGHDT, CDR2 YYEEEE. CDR3 length equals 16 residues. V lost 1 base, J lost 1 base, and 14 bases lay in between. The CDR3 is CASSLSMWAHNYGYTF. The CDR3 region has the DNA TGTGCCAGCAGCTTGAGTATGTGGGCCCATAACTATGGCTACACCTTC.

CDR3 sequence reads: CASSLEGLAAGELFF. CDR3 sequence (DNA): TGTGCCAGCAGCTTAGAGGGTCTAGCTGCCGGGGAGCTGTTTTTT. This chain connects TRBV7-9 to TRBJ2-2, with a weak D call TRBD2 (5 bases). The V end lost 1 base, the J end lost 6 bases, and 12 bases lay between the germline ends. The CDR3 is 15 amino acids. Germline CDR1 is SEHNR and CDR2 is FQNEAQ (reference sequence).

This clone was seen a handful of times. The chain joins TRBV5-4 to TRBJ2-1; TRBD2 matches 15 bases. V lost 4 bases and J lost 4; bases outside the gene matches: 0. CDR3 length: 15 residues. Germline loops: CDR1 SGHNT, CDR2 YYREEE (reference sequence). This chain's CDR3 is CASSGTSGGYNEQFF. The CDR3 DNA reads TGTGCCAGCAGCGGGACTAGCGGGGGGTACAATGAGCAGTTCTTC. The full variable domain, completed using reference TRBV5-4 and TRBJ2-1, is ETGVTQSPTHLIKTRGQQVTLRCSSQSGHNTVSWYQQALGQGPQFIFQYYREEENGRGNFPPRFSGLQFPNYSSELNVNALELDDSALYLCASSGTSGGYNEQFFGPGTRLTVL.

The chain uses TRBV28 and TRBJ1-1; the D is unclear. Trimming left V 2 bases short and J 3 bases short, with 10 bases between. Germline CDR1 MDHEN, CDR2 SYDVKM. The CDR3 consists of 14 residues. In nucleotides, the CDR3 is TGTGCCAGCAGTTTACTTTCCCCGTACACTGAAGCTTTCTTT. It yields the protein CASSLLSPYTEAFF.

The chain recombines TRBV2 with TRBJ1-6, with D possibly TRBD1 on 6 matching bases. Germline-derived CDR1 and CDR2 are SNHLY and FYNNEI. Trimming pared 7 bases from V and 7 bases from J, leaving 14 bases between. The CDR3 has 14 amino acids. The CDR3 region is CASNPLQGNSPLHF. The CDR3 bases are TGTGCCAGCAACCCGCTACAGGGAAATTCACCCCTCCACTTT.

This chain joins TRBV18 and TRBJ1-2, with a possible D match to TRBD1 (5 bases). Germline V lookup: CDR1 KGHSH, CDR2 LQKENI. The CDR3 length is 17 residues. V was cut by 3 bases and J by 2 bases, with 19 bases left in between. CDR3: CASSPLDDGGRNYGYTF. CDR3 sequence (DNA): TGTGCCAGCTCACCTCTCGACGATGGGGGGAGAAACTATGGCTACACCTTC.

The J gene is TRBJ2-5, the V gene TRBV5-1; the match to TRBD1 covers 7 bases. Germline assignment: CDR1 SGHRS and CDR2 YFSETQ. The CDR3 is 15 amino acids. With 0 bases clipped from V and 7 bases from J, the junction kept 9 bases outside the gene matches. Here the CDR3 reads CASSLGDRAGWTQYF. The DNA of the CDR3 is TGCGCCAGCAGCTTGGGTGACAGGGCAGGTTGGACCCAGTACTTC.

The chain is built from TRBV6-6 and TRBJ1-1; TRBD1 matches 7 bases. The CDR3 is 15 residues long. CDR1 is MNHNY and CDR2 is SVGAGI in the germline V gene (reference sequence). V trimming: 5 bases; J trimming: 2 bases; junction bases outside the gene matches: 8. The CDR3 spells CASSSVNRGNTEAFF. The CDR3 DNA is TGTGCCAGCAGTAGCGTAAACAGGGGAAACACTGAAGCTTTCTTT.

The chain is built from TRBV3-1 (or the pseudogene TRBV3-2) and TRBJ2-1; weak D call: TRBD2 (6 bases). Germline CDR1 is LGHDT and CDR2 is YNNKEL (reference sequence). CDR3 length: 14 residues. Deletions cut 4 bases from V and 6 bases from J, with 13 bases between. This CDR3 is CASSPGLLVNEQFF. CDR3 DNA: TGTGCCAGCAGCCCGGGACTCCTTGTCAATGAGCAGTTCTTC.

The rearrangement links TRBV5-5 to TRBJ2-1; tentatively, D is TRBD1 (6 bases). The germline gives CDR1 SGHKS, CDR2 YYEKEE (reference sequence). Between the trimmed V and J ends, which lost 5 bases and 0 bases, there was a span of 12 bases. The CDR3 consists of 15 residues. The CDR3 DNA follows: TGTGCCAGCAGGGACAGATTGAACTCCTACAATGAGCAGTTCTTC. It yields the protein CASRDRLNSYNEQFF.

The rearrangement uses TRBV18 and TRBJ2-3; 8 nucleotides match TRBD1. Germline assignment: CDR1 KGHSH and CDR2 LQKENI. CDR3 size: 16 residues. The junction had 8 bases not matched to a gene; V was cut back by 4 bases and J by 2 bases. CDR3 coding DNA: TGTGCCAGCTCACTTGCCCGACAGGGGACCACAGATACGCAGTATTTT. It yields the protein CASSLARQGTTDTQYF.

The chain has TRBV5-1 and TRBJ2-1; D is ambiguous. The CDR3 is 14 residues long. Germline values: CDR1 SGHRS, CDR2 YFSETQ. The V and J ends lost 0 bases and 6 bases respectively, with 10 bases between them. The CDR3 spells CASSLDDSSNEQFF. Here the CDR3 DNA reads TGCGCCAGCAGCTTGGATGACTCAAGCAATGAGCAGTTCTTC.

The chain joins TRBV10-1 to TRBJ2-1; 10 bases match TRBD1. This CDR3 has 14 amino acids. The germline gives CDR1 WNHNN, CDR2 SYGVQD (reference sequence). J lost 8 bases, V lost 7 bases, and 8 bases had no gene match. The CDR3 is CASNRDRGRDEQFF. The CDR3 nucleotides are TGCGCCAGCAATCGGGACAGGGGCCGGGATGAGCAGTTCTTC.

V gene TRBV28 combines with J gene TRBJ1-5; D ambiguous. V lost 5 bases to trimming and J lost 2 bases, with 13 bases between them. The CDR3 loop spans 15 amino acids. Per germline, CDR1 MDHEN and CDR2 SYDVKM. The CDR3 DNA is TGTGCCAGCAGTCCCGCCCCGGCGGGCAATCAGCCCCAGCATTTT. It encodes CASSPAPAGNQPQHF.

This clone was detected a few times. The V gene is TRBV19, the J gene TRBJ2-2, with 9 bases aligning to TRBD1. This CDR3 has 15 residues. The ends lost 4 bases at V and 6 bases at J; junction bases unmatched: 6. Germline CDR1 LNHDA, CDR2 SQIVND (reference sequence). The CDR3 DNA is TGTGCCAGTAGTAGTAGGAGACAGGGGGCCGGGGAGCTGTTTTTT. Its translation is CASSSRRQGAGELFF.

This chain joins TRBV7-9 and TRBJ1-2, with D uncertain. Trimming pared 1 base from V and 3 bases from J, leaving 12 bases between. Germline V gene data show CDR1 as SEHNR and CDR2 as FQNEAQ (reference sequence). This CDR3 has 15 residues. The CDR3 loop reads CASSLGPSGDYGYTF. The CDR3 bases are TGTGCCAGCAGCTTAGGTCCGTCCGGGGACTATGGCTACACCTTC.

This clone has more than one count but fewer than ten. V and J are TRBV2 and TRBJ1-4; 9 bases align to TRBD1. This CDR3 has 16 residues. Losses at the gene ends were 8 bases for V and 2 bases for J; bases not matched to a gene: 9. Germline CDR1 and CDR2: SNHLY and FYNNEI. The CDR3 bases are TGTGCCAGCGGGTGGAAACAGGGGGCGACTAATGAAAAACTGTTTTTT. It encodes CASGWKQGATNEKLFF.

The chain uses TRBV3-1 (or the pseudogene TRBV3-2) and TRBJ2-3, with TRBD2 matching 8 bases. This CDR3 is built from 16 residues. V dropped 1 base and J dropped 7; count of bases not matched to a gene: 10. The germline V gene encodes CDR1 LGHDT and CDR2 YNNKEL (reference sequence). The CDR3 coding sequence is TGTGCCAGCAGCCAAGTGGCACTAGCGGCCACGAATACGCAGTATTTT. Protein sequence: CASSQVALAATNTQYF.

The chain links TRBV27 to TRBJ2-3; D possibly corresponds to TRBD1 (5 bases). The germline V gene encodes CDR1 MNHEY and CDR2 SMNVEV (reference sequence). This CDR3 contains 16 residues. The V end lost 6 bases, the J end lost 5 bases, and 21 bases lay between the germline ends. The CDR3 loop is CASSPRAAGLQDTQYF. CDR3 DNA: TGTGCCAGCAGCCCCAGGGCCGCCGGGCTACAAGATACGCAGTATTTT.

This chain joins TRBV30 and TRBJ2-1, with D maybe TRBD2 (6 bases). This CDR3 comprises 17 residues. The germline gives CDR1 GTSNPN, CDR2 SVGIG (reference sequence). Trimming took 4 bases from V and 0 from J, leaving 19 bases between them. The CDR3 nucleotides read TGTGCCTGGACCAAGGTTGGGAGACTAGGCTCCTACAATGAGCAGTTCTTC. This sequence encodes CAWTKVGRLGSYNEQFF.

The chain has TRBV3-1 (or the pseudogene TRBV3-2) and TRBJ1-1; 8 nucleotides match TRBD1. This CDR3 is 14 amino acids long. CDR1 is LGHDT and CDR2 is YNNKEL in the germline V gene (reference sequence). The V and J ends lost 6 bases and 4 bases, in that order; junction bases with no gene match: 7. This CDR3 is CASRPDRGGTEAFF. CDR3 coding DNA: TGTGCCAGCAGGCCCGACAGGGGTGGCACTGAAGCTTTCTTT.

The CDR3 here is CASSMSQGDEKLFF. In nucleotides, the CDR3 is TGTGCCAGTAGTATGTCGCAGGGGGATGAAAAACTGTTTTTT. The rearrangement links TRBV19 to TRBJ1-4; 7 bases are a match to TRBD1. This CDR3 contains 14 residues. The junction had 4 bases not matched to a gene; V was cut back by 3 bases and J by 6 bases. The germline V gene has CDR1 LNHDA and CDR2 SQIVND (reference sequence).

The CDR3: CASSPPGRNTEAFF. CDR3 DNA sequence: TGTGCCAGCAGCCCCCCCGGGAGGAACACTGAAGCTTTCTTT. The chain is built from TRBV5-4 and TRBJ1-1; the D is unclear. The CDR3 runs to 14 residues. CDR1 is SGHNT and CDR2 is YYREEE in the germline V gene (reference sequence). Trimming removed 4 bases at V and 1 base at J, with 11 bases between.